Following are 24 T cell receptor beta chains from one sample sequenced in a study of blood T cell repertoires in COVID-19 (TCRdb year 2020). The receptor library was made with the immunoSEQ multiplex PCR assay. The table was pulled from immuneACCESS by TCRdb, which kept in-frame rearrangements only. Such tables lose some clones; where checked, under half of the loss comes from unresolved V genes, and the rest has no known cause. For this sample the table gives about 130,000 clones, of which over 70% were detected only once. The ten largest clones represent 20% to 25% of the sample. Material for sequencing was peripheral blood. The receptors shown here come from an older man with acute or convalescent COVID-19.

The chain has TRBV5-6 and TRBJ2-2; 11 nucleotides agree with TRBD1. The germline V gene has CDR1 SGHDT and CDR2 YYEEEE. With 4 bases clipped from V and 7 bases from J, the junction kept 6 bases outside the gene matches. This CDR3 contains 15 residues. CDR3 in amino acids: CASSAGQGAYGELFF. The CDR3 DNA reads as TGTGCCAGCAGCGCCGGACAGGGGGCGTACGGGGAGCTGTTTTTT. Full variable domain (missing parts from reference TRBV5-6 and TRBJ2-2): DAGVTQSPTHLIKTRGQQVTLRCSPKSGHDTVSWYQQALGQGPQFIFQYYEEEERQRGNFPDRFSGHQFPNYSSELNVNALLLGDSALYLCASSAGQGAYGELFFGEGSRLTVL.

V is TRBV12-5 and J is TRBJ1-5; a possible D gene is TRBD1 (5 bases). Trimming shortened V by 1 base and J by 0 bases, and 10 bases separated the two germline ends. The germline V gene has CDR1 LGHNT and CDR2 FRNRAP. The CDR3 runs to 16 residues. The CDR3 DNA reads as TGTGCTAGTGGTTTGGGTAGGGGTAATAGCAATCAGCCCCAGCATTTT. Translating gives CASGLGRGNSNQPQHF.

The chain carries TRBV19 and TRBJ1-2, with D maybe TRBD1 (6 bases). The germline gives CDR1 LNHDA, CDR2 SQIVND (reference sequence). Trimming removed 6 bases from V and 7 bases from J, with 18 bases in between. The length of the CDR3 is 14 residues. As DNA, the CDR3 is TGTGCCAGTAGACACGGACAGATAATTAGTGGCTACACCTTC. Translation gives CASRHGQIISGYTF.

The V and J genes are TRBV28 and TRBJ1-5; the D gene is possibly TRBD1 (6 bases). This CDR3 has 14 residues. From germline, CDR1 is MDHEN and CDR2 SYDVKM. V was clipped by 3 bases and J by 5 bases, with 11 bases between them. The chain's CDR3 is CASSFTGKDQPQHF. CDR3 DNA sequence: TGTGCCAGCAGTTTCACAGGGAAGGATCAGCCCCAGCATTTT.

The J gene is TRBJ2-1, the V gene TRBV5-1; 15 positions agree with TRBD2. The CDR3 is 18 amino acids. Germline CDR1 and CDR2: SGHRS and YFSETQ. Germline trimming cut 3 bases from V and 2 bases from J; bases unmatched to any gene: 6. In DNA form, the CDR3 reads TGCGCCAGCAGCTACGGGACTAGCGGGGGGCTCCCCTACAATGAGCAGTTCTTC. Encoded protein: CASSYGTSGGLPYNEQFF.

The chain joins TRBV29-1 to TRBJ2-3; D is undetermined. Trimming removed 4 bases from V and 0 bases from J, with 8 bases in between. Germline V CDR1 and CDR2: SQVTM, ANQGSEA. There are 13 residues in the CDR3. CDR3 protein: CSVAPKSTDTQYF. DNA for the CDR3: TGCAGCGTTGCCCCTAAAAGCACAGATACGCAGTATTTT.

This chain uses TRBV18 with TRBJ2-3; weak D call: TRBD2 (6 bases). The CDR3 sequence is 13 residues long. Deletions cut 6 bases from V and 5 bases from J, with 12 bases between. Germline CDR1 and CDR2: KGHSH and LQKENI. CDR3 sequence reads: CASSRTTLDTQYF. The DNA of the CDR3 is TGTGCCAGCTCCCGGACTACTCTAGATACGCAGTATTTT.

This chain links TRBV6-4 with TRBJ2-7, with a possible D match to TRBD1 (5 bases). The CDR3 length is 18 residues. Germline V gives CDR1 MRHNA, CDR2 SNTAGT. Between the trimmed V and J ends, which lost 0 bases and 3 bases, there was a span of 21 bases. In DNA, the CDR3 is TGTGCCAGCAGTGACTCGACCAGGGAAACAGTATTTCTCTACGAGCAGTACTTC. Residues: CASSDSTRETVFLYEQYF.

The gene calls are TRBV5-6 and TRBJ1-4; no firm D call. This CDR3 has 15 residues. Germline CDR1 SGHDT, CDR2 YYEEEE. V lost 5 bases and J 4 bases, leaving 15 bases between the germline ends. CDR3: CASRKDGVFNEKLFF. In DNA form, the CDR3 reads TGTGCCAGCAGAAAGGACGGGGTATTTAATGAAAAACTGTTTTTT.

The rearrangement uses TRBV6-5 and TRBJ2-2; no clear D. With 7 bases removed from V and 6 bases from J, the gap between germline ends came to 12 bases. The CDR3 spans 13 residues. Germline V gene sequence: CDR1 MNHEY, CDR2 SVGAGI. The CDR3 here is CASTPVPAGELFF. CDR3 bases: TGTGCCAGCACCCCTGTGCCGGCCGGGGAGCTGTTTTTT.

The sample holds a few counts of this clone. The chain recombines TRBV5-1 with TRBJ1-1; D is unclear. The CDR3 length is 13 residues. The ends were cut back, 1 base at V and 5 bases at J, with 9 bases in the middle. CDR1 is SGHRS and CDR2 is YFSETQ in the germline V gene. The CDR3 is CASSLKERTEAFF. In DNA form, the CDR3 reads TGCGCCAGCAGCTTGAAGGAGCGAACTGAAGCTTTCTTT. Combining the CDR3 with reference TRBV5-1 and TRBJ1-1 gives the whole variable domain KAGVTQTPRYLIKTRGQQVTLSCSPISGHRSVSWYQQTPGQGLQFLFEYFSETQRNKGNFPGRFSGRQFSNSRSEMNVSTLELGDSALYLCASSLKERTEAFFGQGTRLTVV.

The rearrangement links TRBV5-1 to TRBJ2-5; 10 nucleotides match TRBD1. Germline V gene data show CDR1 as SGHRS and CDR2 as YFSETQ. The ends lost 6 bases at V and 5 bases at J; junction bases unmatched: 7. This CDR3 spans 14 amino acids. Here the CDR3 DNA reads TGCGCCAGCACAATCCGGGACAGGGGCGAGACCCAGTACTTC. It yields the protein CASTIRDRGETQYF. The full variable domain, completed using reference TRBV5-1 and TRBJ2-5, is KAGVTQTPRYLIKTRGQQVTLSCSPISGHRSVSWYQQTPGQGLQFLFEYFSETQRNKGNFPGRFSGRQFSNSRSEMNVSTLELGDSALYLCASTIRDRGETQYFGPGTRLLVL.

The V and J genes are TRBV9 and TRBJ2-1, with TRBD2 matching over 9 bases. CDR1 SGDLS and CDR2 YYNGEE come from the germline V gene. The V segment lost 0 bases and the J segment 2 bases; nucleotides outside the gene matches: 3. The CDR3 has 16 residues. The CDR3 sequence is CASSVGPSGAYNEQFF. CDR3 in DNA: TGTGCCAGCAGCGTAGGGCCTAGCGGGGCCTACAATGAGCAGTTCTTC.

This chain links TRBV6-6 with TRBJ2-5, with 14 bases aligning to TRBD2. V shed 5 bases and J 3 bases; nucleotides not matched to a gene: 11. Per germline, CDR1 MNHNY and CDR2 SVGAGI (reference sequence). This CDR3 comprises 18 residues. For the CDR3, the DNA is TGTGCCAGCAGTCCTACGGGACTAGCGGGGGCCGTAAAAGAGACCCAGTACTTC. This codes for CASSPTGLAGAVKETQYF.

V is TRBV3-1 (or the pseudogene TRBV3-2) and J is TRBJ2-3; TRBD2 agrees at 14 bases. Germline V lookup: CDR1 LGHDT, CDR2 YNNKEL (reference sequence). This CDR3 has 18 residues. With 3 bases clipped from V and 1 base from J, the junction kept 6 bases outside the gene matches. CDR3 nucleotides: TGTGCCAGCAGCCATGGTGCGGGACTAGCGGGGGGCACAGATACGCAGTATTTT. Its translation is CASSHGAGLAGGTDTQYF.

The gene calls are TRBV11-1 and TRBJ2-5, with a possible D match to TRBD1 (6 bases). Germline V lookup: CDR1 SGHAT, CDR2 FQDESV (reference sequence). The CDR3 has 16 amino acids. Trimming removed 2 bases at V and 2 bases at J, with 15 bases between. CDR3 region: CASSLTGTVKQETQYF. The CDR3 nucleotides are TGTGCCAGCAGCTTAACAGGGACGGTAAAACAAGAGACCCAGTACTTC. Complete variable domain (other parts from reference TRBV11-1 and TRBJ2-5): EAEVAQSPRYKITEKSQAVAFWCDPISGHATLYWYRQILGQGPELLVQFQDESVVDDSQLPKDRFSAERLKGVDSTLKIQPAELGDSAMYLCASSLTGTVKQETQYFGPGTRLLVL.

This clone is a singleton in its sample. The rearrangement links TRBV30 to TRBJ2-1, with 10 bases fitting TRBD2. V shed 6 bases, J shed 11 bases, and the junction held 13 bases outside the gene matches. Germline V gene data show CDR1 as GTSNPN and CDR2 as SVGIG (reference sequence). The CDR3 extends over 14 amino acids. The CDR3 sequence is CACSSGGQKDQQFF. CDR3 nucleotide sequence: TGTGCCTGCTCTAGCGGGGGCCAGAAGGACCAGCAGTTCTTC.

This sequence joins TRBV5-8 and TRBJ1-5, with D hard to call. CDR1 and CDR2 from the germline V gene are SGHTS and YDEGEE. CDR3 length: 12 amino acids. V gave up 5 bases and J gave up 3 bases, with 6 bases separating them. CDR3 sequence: CASSFLNQPQHF. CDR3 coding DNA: TGTGCCAGCAGTTTCCTCAATCAGCCCCAGCATTTT.

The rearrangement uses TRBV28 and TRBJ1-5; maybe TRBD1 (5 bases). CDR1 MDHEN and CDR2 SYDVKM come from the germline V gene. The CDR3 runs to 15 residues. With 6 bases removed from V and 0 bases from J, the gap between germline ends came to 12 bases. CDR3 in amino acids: CASRIPGFSNQPQHF. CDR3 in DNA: TGTGCCAGCAGGATCCCAGGGTTTAGCAATCAGCCCCAGCATTTT.

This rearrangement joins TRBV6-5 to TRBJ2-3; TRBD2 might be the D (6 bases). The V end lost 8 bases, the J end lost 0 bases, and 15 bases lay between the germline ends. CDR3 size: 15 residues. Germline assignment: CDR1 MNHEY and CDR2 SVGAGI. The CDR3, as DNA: TGTGCCAGCCAGCTATCCGGGGGAAGCACAGATACGCAGTATTTT. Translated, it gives CASQLSGGSTDTQYF.

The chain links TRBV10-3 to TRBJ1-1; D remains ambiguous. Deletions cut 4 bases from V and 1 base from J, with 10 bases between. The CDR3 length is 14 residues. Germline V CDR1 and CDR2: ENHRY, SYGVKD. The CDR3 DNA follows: TGTGCCATCAGTGCAGAGACACGGAACACTGAAGCTTTCTTT. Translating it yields CAISAETRNTEAFF.

This chain's CDR3 is CASSLETGFGQPQHF. The CDR3 nucleotides read TGTGCCAGCAGCTTGGAAACAGGGTTTGGCCAGCCCCAGCATTTT. This chain joins TRBV7-6 and TRBJ1-5, with D possibly matching TRBD1 (6 bases). V lost 3 bases and J lost 7, with 16 bases in between. Germline CDR1 and CDR2: SGHVS and FNYEAQ. This CDR3 comprises 15 residues.

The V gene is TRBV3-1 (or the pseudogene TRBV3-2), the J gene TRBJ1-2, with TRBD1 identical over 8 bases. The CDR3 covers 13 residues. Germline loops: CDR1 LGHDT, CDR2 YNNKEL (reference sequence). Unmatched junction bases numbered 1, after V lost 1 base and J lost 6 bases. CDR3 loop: CASSQAGGHGYTF. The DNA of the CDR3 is TGTGCCAGCAGCCAAGCAGGGGGCCATGGCTACACCTTC.

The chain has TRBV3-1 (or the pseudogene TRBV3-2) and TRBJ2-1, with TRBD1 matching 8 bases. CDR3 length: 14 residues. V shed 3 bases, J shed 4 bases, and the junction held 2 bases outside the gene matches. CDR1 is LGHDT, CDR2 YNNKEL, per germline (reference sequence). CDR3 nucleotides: TGTGCCAGCAGCCAGGGGACAGGTTACAATGAGCAGTTCTTC. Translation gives CASSQGTGYNEQFF.